This T cell receptor beta chain was captured in a study of early T cells in non-severe SARS-CoV-2 infection. Study-wide background: Bulk RNA from unsorted whole blood was sequenced; chains were unpaired.

Unique molecular identifier tags were affixed to discrete cDNA molecules. MiXCR, applied by TCRdb to the 5' RACE reads, yields one record per CDR3 protein. The sample has about 60,000 distinct CDR3 sequences; 15% are singletons. This CDR3 region has 9 residues. V lost 7 bases to trimming and J lost 12 bases, with 10 bases between them. The germline V gene encodes CDR1 SQVTM and CDR2 ANQGSEA. This chain links TRBV29-1 with TRBJ2-1; the D gene is possibly TRBD2 (5 bases). This clonotype was obtained from an adult who was a healthcare worker with PCR-confirmed SARS-CoV-2 infection or an uninfected control (not recorded which). The sample here was whole blood, taken at baseline. The DNA of the CDR3 is TGCAGCGCGGAACTAGGGCAGTTCTTC. Amino acid sequence: CSAELGQFF.